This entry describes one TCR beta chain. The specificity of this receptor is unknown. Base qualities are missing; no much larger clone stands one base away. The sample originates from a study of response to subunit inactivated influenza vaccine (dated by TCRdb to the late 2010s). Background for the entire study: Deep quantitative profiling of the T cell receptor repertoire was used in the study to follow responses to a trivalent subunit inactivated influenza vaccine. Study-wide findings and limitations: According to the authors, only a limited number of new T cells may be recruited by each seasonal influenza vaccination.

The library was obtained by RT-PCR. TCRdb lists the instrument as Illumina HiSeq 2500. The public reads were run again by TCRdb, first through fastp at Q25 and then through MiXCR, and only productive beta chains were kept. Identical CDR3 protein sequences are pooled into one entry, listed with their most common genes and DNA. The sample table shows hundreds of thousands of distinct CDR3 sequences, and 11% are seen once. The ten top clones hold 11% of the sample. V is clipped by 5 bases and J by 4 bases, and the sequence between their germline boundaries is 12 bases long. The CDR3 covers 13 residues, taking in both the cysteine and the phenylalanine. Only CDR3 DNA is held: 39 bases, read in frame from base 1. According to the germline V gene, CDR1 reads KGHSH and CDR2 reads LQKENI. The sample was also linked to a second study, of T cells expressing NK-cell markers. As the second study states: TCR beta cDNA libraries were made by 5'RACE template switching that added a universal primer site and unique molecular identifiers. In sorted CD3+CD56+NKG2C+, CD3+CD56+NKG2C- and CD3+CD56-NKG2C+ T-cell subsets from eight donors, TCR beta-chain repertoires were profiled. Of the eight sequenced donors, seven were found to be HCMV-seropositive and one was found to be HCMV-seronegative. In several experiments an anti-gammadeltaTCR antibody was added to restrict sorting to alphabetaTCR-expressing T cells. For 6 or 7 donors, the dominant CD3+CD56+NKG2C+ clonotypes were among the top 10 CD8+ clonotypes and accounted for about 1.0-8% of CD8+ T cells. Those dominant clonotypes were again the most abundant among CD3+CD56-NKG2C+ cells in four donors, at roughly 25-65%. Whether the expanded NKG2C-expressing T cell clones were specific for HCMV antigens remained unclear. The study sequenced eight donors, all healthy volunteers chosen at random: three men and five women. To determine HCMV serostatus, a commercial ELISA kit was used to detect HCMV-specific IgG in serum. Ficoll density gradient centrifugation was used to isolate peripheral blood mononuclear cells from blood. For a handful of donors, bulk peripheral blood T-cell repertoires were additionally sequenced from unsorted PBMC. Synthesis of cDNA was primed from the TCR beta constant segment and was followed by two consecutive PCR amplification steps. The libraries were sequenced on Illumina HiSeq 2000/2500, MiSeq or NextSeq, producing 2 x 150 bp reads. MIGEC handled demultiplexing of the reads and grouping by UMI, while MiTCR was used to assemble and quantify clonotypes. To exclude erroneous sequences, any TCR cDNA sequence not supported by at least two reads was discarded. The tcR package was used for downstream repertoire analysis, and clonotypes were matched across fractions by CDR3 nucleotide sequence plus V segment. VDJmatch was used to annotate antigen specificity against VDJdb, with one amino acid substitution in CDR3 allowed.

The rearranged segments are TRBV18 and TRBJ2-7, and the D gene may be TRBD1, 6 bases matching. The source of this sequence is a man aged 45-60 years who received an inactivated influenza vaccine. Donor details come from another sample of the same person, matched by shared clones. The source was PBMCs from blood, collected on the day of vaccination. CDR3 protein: CASSTLQGYEQYF. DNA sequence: TGTGCCAGCTCAACCTTACAGGGATACGAGCAGTACTTC.